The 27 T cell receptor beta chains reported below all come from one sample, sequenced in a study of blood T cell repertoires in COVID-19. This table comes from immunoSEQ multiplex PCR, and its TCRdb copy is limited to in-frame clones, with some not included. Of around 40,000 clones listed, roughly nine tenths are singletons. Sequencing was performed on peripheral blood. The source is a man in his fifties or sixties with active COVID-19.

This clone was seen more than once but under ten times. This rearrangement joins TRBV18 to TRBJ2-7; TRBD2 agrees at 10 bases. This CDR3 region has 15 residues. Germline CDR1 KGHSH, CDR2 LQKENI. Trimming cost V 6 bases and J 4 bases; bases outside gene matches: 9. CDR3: CASSSSSGSSYEQYF. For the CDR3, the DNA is TGTGCCAGCTCCTCGTCTAGCGGGAGTTCTTACGAGCAGTACTTC.

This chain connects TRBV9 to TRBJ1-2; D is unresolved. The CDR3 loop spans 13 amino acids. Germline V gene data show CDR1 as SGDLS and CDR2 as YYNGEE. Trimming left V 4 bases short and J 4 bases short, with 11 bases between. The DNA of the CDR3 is TGTGCCAGCAGCCTTGTAGGGAGCTATGGCTACACCTTC. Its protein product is CASSLVGSYGYTF.

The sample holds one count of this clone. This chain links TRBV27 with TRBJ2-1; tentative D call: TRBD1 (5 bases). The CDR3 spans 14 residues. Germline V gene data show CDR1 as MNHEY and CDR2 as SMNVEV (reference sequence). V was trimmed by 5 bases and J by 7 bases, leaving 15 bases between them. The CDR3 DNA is TGTGCCAGCAGTGGACATCCCCCTGGGAATGAGCAGTTCTTC. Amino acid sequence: CASSGHPPGNEQFF.

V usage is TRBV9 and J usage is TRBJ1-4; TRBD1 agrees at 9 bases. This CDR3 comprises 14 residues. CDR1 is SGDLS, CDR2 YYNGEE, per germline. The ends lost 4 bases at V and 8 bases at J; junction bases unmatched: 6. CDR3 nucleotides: TGTGCCAGCAGCCCTCGGACAGGGGAAGAAAAACTGTTTTTT. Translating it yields CASSPRTGEEKLFF.

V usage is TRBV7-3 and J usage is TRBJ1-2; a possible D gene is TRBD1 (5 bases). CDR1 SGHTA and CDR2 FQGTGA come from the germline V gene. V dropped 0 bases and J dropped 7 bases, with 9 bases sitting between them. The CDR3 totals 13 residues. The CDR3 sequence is CASSLTQRGGYTF. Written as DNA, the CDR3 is TGTGCCAGCAGCTTAACCCAAAGGGGTGGCTACACCTTC.

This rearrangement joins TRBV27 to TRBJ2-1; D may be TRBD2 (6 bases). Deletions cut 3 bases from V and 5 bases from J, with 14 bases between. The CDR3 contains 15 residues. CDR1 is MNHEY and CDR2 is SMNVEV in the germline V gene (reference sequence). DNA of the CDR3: TGTGCCAGCAGTTTTATTGGCGGGACGGACAATGAGCAGTTCTTC. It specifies CASSFIGGTDNEQFF.

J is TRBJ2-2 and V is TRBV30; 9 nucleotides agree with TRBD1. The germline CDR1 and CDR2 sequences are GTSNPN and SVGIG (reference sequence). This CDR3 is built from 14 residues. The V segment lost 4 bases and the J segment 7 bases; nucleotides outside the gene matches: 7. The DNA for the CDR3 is TGTGCCTGGATTCAGACAGGGGGGATCGGGGAGCTGTTTTTT. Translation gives CAWIQTGGIGELFF.

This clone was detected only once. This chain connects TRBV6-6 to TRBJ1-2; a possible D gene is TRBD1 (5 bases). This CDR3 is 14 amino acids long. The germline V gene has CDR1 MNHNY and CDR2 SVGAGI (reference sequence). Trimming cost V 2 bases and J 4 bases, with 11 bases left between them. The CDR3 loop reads CASSYDSFGYGYTF. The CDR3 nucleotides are TGTGCCAGCAGTTACGACAGTTTCGGCTATGGCTACACCTTC.

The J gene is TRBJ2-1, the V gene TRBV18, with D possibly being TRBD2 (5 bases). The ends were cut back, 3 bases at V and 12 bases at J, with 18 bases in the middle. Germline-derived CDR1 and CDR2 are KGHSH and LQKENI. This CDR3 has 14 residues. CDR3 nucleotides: TGTGCCAGCTCACCTGTATTCGGGGAAGTAGTGCAGTTCTTC. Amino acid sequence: CASSPVFGEVVQFF. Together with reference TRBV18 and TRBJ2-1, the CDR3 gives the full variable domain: NAGVMQNPRHLVRRRGQEARLRCSPMKGHSHVYWYRQLPEEGLKFMVYLQKENIIDESGMPKERFSAEFPKEGPSILRIQQVVRGDSAAYFCASSPVFGEVVQFFGPGTRLTVL.

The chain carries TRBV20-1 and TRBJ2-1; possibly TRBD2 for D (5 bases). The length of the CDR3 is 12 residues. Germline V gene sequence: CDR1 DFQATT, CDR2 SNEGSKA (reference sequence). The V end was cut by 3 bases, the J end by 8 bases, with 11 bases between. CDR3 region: CSASSPGDEQFF. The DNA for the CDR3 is TGCAGTGCTAGTTCCCCCGGGGATGAGCAGTTCTTC.

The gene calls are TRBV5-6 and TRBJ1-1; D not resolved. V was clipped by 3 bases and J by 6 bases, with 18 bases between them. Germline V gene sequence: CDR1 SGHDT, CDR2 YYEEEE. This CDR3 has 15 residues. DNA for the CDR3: TGTGCCAGCAGCTGGGCCGAGGGAAGGAGGCCTGAAGCTTTCTTT. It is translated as CASSWAEGRRPEAFF. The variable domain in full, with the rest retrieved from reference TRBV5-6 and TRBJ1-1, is DAGVTQSPTHLIKTRGQQVTLRCSPKSGHDTVSWYQQALGQGPQFIFQYYEEEERQRGNFPDRFSGHQFPNYSSELNVNALLLGDSALYLCASSWAEGRRPEAFFGQGTRLTVV.

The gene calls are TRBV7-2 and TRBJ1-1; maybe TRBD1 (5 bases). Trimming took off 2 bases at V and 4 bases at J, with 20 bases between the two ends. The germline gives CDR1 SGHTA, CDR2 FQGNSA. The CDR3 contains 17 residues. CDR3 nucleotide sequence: TGTGCCAGCAGCTTATATTCCGGGTGGGGCGGCGGCACTGAAGCTTTCTTT. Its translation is CASSLYSGWGGGTEAFF.

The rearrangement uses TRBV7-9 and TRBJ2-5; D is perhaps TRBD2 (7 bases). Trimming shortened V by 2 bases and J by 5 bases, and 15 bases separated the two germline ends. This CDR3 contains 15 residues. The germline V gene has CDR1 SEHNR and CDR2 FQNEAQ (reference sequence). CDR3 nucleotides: TGTGCCAGCAGCTTAAATGGGAGGGGGACGGAGACCCAGTACTTC. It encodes CASSLNGRGTETQYF.

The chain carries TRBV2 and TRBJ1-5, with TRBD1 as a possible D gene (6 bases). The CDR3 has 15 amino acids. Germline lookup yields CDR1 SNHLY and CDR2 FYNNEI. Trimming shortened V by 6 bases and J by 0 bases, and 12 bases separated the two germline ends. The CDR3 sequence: CASRPTGPSNQPQHF. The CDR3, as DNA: TGTGCCAGCAGACCGACAGGACCTAGCAATCAGCCCCAGCATTTT.

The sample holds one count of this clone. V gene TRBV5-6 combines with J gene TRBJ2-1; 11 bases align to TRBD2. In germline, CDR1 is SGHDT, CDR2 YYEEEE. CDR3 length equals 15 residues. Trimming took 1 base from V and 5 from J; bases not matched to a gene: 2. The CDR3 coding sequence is TGTGCCAGCAGCTTGCAGGGACTAGCGGACAATGAGCAGTTCTTC. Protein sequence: CASSLQGLADNEQFF.

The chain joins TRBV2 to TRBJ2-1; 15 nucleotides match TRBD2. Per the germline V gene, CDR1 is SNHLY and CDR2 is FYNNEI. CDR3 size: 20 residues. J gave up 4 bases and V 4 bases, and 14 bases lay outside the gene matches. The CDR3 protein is CASSGRIGAGLAGGYNEQFF. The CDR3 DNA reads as TGTGCCAGCAGTGGACGGATCGGGGCCGGACTAGCGGGAGGGTACAATGAGCAGTTCTTC. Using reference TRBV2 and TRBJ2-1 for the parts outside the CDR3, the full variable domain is EPEVTQTPSHQVTQMGQEVILRCVPISNHLYFYWYRQILGQKVEFLVSFYNNEISEKSEIFDDQFSVERPDGSNFTLKIRSTKLEDSAMYFCASSGRIGAGLAGGYNEQFFGPGTRLTVL.

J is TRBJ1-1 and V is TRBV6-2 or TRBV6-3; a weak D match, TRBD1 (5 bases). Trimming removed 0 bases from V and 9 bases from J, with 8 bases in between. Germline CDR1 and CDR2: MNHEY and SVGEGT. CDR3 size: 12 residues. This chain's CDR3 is CASSYSRQKAFF. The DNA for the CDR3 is TGTGCCAGCAGTTACTCCCGACAGAAAGCTTTCTTT.

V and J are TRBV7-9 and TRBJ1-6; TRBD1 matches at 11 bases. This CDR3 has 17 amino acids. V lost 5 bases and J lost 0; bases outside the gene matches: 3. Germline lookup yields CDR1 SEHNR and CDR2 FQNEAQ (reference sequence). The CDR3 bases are TGTGCCAGCAGCCGGACAGGGGGCGGCTCCTATAATTCACCCCTCCACTTT. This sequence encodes CASSRTGGGSYNSPLHF.

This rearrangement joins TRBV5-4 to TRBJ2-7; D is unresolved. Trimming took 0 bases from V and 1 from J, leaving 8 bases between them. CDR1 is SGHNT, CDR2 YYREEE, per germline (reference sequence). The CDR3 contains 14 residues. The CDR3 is CASSLGANSYEQYF. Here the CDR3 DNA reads TGTGCCAGCAGCTTGGGGGCCAATTCCTACGAGCAGTACTTC.

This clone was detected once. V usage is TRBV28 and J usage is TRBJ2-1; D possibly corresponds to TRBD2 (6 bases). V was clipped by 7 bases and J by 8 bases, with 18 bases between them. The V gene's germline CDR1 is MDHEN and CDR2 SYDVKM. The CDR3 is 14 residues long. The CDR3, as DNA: TGTGCCAGCACCCTTCATAAGCAGCGGGATGAGCAGTTCTTC. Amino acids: CASTLHKQRDEQFF.

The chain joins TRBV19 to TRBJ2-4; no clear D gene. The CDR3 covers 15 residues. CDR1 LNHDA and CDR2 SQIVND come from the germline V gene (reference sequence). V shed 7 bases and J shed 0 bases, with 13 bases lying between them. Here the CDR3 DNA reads TGTGCCAGTAACGAGGTCTCGGAAGCCAAAAACATTCAGTACTTC. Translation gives CASNEVSEAKNIQYF.

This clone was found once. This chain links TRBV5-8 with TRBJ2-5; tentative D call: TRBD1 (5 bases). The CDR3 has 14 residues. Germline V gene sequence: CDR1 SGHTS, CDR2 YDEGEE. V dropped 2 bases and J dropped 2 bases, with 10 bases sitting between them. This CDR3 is CASSFGTGQETQYF. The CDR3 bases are TGTGCCAGCAGCTTCGGTACAGGACAAGAGACCCAGTACTTC.

DNA for the CDR3: TGTGCCAGCAGCTTAGGGCAGGGGCCACAAGAGACCCAGTACTTC. Translating it yields CASSLGQGPQETQYF. The genes are TRBV7-9 and TRBJ2-5, with D perhaps TRBD1 (6 bases). The CDR3 contains 15 residues. Germline values: CDR1 SEHNR, CDR2 FQNEAQ (reference sequence). V was clipped by 1 base and J by 2 bases, with 11 bases between them.

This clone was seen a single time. As DNA, the CDR3 is TGTGCCTGGAGGGTAGCGGGAGCAATCTACGAGCAGTACTTC. Residues: CAWRVAGAIYEQYF. The chain is built from TRBV30 and TRBJ2-7, with 9 bases lining up with TRBD2. The CDR3 has 14 residues. Germline V lookup: CDR1 GTSNPN, CDR2 SVGIG (reference sequence). With V trimmed by 3 bases and J by 3 bases, 6 bases remained unmatched.

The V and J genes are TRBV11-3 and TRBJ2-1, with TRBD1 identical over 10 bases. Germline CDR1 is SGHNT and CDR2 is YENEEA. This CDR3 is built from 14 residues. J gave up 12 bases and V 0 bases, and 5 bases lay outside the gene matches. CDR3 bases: TGTGCCAGCAGCTTAGATCCGACAGGGGGCAGGCAGTTCTTC. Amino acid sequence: CASSLDPTGGRQFF.

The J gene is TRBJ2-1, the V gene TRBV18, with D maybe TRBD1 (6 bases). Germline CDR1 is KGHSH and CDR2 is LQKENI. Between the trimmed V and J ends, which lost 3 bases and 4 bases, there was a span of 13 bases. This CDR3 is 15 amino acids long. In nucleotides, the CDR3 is TGTGCCAGCTCACCCAGGGGATCCTCTTACAATGAGCAGTTCTTC. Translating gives CASSPRGSSYNEQFF.

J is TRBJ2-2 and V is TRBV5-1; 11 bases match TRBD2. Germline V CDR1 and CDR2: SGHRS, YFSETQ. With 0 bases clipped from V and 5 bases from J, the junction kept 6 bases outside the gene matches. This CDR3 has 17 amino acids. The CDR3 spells CASSLVGLAGGTGELFF. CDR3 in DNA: TGCGCCAGCAGCTTGGTCGGGCTAGCGGGAGGAACCGGGGAGCTGTTTTTT. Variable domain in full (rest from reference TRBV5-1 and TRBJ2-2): KAGVTQTPRYLIKTRGQQVTLSCSPISGHRSVSWYQQTPGQGLQFLFEYFSETQRNKGNFPGRFSGRQFSNSRSEMNVSTLELGDSALYLCASSLVGLAGGTGELFFGEGSRLTVL.